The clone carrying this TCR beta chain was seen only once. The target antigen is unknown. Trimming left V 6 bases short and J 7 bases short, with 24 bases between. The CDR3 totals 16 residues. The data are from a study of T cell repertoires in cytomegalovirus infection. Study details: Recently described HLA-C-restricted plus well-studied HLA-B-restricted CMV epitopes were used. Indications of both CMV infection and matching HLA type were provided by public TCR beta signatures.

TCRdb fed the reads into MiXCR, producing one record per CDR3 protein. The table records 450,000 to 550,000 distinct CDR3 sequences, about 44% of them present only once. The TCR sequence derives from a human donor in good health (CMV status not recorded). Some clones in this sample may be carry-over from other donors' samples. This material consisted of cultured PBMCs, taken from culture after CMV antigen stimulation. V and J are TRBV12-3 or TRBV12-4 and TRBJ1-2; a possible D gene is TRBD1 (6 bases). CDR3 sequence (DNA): TGTGCCAGCAGCTCGGGGGCGGCCAGGGTGTTTGGTGGCTACACCTTC. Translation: CASSSGAARVFGGYTF.